This entry concerns a single TCR beta chain. The antigen is undetermined. These data are taken from a study of cytomegalovirus exposure and HLA in healthy donors. Overall study findings and caveats: In an earlier analysis, about 87% or about 30%: the productive usage of most TCR beta V segments.

The CDR3 has 13 amino acids. Looked up from germline, CDR1 is SGDLS and CDR2 is YYNGEE. The V gene lost 3 bases and the J gene lost 6 bases, with 10 bases spanning the gap. Both 60 Vbeta primers and 13 Jbeta primers went into the PCR. The repertoire was sequenced with immunoSEQ multiplex PCR; TCRdb's copy has only in-frame clones and lacks some. The table records approximately 89,000 clones, approximately 81% of them present only once. V usage is TRBV9 and J usage is TRBJ1-5, with D possibly TRBD1 on 5 matching bases. The sequence was obtained from a man aged 40-49 years in good health and CMV-seropositive. Sequenced: PBMCs. CDR3 coding DNA: TGTGCCAGCAGCGAAACAGGTAGTCAGCCCCAGCATTTT. As protein: CASSETGSQPQHF. The whole variable domain, filled in from reference TRBV9 and TRBJ1-5, reads DSGVTQTPKHLITATGQRVTLRCSPRSGDLSVYWYQQSLDQGLQFLIQYYNGEERAKGNILERFSAQQFPDLHSELNLSSLELGDSALYFCASSETGSQPQHFGDGTRLSIL.